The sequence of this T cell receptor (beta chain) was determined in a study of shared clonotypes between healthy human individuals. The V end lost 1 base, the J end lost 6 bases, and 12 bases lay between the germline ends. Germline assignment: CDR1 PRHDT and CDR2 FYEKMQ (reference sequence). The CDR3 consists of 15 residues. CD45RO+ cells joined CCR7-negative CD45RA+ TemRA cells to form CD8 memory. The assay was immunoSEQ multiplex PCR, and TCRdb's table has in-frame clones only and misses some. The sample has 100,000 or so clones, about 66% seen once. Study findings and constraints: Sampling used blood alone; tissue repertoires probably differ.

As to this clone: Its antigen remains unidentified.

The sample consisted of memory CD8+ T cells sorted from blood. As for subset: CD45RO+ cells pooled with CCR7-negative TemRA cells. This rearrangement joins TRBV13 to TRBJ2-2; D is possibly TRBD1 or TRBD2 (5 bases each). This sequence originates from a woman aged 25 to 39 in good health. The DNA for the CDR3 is TGTGCCAGCAGCTTAGTGGGGGATCGAGCCGGGGAGCTGTTTTTT. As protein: CASSLVGDRAGELFF.